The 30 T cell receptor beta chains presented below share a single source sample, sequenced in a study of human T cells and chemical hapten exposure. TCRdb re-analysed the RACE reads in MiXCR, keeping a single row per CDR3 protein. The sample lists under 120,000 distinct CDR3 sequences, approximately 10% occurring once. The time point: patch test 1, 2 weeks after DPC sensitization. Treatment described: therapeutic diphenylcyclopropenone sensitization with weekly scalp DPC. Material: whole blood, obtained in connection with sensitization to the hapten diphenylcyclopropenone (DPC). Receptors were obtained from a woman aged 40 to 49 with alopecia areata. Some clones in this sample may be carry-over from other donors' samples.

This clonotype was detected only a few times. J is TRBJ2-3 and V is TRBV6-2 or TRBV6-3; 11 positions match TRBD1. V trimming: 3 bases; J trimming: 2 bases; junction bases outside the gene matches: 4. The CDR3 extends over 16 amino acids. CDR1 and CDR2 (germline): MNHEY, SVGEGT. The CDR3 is CASSYRDRGNTDTQYF. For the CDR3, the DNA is TGTGCCAGCAGTTATCGGGACAGGGGGAACACAGATACGCAGTATTTT.

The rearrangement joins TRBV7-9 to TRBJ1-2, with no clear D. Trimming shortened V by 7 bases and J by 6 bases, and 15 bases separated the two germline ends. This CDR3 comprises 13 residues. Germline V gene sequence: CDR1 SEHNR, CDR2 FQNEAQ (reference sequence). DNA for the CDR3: TGTGCCAGCACCGATCCACCTATGGATGGCTACACCTTC. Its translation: CASTDPPMDGYTF.

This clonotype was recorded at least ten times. The CDR3 region is CAWSVSVGEQFF. The DNA of the CDR3 is TGTGCCTGGAGTGTATCGGTGGGTGAGCAGTTCTTC. The chain is built from TRBV30 and TRBJ2-1, with D unresolved. Germline V gene lookup returns CDR1 GTSNPN and CDR2 SVGIG (reference sequence). V lost 0 bases and J 9 bases, leaving 9 bases between the germline ends. CDR3 size: 12 residues.

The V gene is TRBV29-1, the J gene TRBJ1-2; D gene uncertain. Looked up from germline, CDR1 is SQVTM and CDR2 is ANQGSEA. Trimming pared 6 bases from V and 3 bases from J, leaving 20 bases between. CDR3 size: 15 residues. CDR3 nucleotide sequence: TGCAGCGTCGACACCCCAGGACTCCGGGACTATGGCTACACCTTC. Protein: CSVDTPGLRDYGYTF.

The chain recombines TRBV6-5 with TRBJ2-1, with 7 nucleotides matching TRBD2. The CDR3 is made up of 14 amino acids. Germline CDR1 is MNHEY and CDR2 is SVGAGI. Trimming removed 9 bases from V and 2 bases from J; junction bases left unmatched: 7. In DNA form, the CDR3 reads TGTGCCAGTCGGCGCAGCGGGGCCTACAATGAGCAGTTCTTC. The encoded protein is CASRRSGAYNEQFF.

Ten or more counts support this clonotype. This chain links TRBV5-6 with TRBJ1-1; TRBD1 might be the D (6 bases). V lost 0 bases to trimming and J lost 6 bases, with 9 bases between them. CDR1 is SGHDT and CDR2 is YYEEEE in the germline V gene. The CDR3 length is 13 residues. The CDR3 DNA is TGTGCCAGCAGCTTGGCGGACAGCCCTGAAGCTTTCTTT. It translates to CASSLADSPEAFF.

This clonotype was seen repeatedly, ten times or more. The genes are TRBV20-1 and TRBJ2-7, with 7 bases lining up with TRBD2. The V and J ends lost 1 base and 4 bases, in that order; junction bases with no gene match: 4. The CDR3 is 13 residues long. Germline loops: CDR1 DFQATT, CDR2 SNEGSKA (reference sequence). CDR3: CSARGQGGYEQYF. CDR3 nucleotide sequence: TGCAGTGCTAGAGGGCAGGGAGGGTACGAGCAGTACTTC.

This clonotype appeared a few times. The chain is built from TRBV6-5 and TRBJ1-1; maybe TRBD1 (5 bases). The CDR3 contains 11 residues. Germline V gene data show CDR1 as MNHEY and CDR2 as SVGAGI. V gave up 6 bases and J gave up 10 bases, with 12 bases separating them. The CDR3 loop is CASSQRGVAFF. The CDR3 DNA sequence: TGTGCCAGCAGCCAGAGGGGTGTAGCTTTCTTT.

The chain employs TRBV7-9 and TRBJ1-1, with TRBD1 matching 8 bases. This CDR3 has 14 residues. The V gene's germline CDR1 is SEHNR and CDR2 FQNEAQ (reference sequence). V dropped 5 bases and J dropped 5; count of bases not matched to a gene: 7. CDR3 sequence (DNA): TGTGCCAGCAGCCCTGGACAGGGAGAGACTGAAGCTTTCTTT. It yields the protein CASSPGQGETEAFF.

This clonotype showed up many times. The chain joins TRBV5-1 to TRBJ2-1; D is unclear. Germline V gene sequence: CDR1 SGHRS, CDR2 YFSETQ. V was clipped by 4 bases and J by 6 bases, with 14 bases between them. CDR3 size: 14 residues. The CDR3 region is CASSVSWGRNEQFF. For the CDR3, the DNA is TGCGCCAGCAGCGTATCCTGGGGTCGCAATGAGCAGTTCTTC.

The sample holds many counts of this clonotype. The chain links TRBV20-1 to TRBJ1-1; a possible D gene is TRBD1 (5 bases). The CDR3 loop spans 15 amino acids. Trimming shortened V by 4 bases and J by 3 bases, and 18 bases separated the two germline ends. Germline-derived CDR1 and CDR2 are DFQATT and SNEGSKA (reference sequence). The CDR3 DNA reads TGCAGTGCTAAAGGCGGGACCGCCCTGGACACTGAAGCTTTCTTT. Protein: CSAKGGTALDTEAFF.

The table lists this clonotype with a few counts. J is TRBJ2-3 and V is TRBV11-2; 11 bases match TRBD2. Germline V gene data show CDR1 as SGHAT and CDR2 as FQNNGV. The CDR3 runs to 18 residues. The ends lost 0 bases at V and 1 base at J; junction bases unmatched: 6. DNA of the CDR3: TGTGCCAGCAGCTTAGATAGCGGGACTAGCGGCCGCACAGATACGCAGTATTTT. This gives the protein CASSLDSGTSGRTDTQYF.

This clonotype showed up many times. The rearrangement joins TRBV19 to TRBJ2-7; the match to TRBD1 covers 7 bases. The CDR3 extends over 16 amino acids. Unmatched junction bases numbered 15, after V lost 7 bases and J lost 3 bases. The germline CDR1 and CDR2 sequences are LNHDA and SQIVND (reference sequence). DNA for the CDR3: TGTGCCAGTACCCCGAAGTATGCAGGGGGAGTCTACGAGCAGTACTTC. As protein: CASTPKYAGGVYEQYF.

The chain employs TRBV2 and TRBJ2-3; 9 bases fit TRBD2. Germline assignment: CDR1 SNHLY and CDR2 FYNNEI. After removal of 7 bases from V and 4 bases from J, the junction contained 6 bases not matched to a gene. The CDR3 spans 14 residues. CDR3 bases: TGTGCCAGCAATAGCGGGGGATGGGCAGATACGCAGTATTTT. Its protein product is CASNSGGWADTQYF.

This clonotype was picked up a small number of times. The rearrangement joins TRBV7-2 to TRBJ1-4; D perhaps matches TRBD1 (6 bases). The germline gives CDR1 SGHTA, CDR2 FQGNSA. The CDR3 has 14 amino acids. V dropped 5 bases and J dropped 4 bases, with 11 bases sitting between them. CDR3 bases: TGTGCCAGCAGCCTGACAGGAAATAATGAAAAACTGTTTTTT. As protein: CASSLTGNNEKLFF.

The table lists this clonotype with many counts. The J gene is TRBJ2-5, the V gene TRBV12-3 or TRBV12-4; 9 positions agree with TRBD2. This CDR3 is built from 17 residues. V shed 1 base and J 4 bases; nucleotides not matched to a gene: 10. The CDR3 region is CASSLELAGKGVETQYF. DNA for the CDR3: TGTGCCAGCAGTTTAGAGCTAGCGGGAAAGGGGGTAGAGACCCAGTACTTC.

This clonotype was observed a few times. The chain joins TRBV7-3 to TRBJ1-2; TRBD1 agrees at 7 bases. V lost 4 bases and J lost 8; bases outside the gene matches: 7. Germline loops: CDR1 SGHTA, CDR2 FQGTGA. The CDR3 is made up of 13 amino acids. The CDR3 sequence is CASSSSRGFGYTF. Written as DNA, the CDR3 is TGTGCCAGCAGCTCCAGCAGGGGGTTCGGCTACACCTTC.

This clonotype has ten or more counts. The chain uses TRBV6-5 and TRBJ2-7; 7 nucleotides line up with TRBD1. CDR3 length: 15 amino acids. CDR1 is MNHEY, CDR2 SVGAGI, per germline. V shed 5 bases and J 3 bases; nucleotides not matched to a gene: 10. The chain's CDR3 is CASSLQGKALYEQYF. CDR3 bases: TGTGCCAGCAGTCTACAGGGGAAAGCGCTCTACGAGCAGTACTTC.

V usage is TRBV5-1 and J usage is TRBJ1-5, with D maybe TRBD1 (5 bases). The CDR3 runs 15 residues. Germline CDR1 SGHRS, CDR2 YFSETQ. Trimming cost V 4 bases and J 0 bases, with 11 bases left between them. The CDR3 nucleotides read TGCGCCAGCAGCCCGGACAATTATAGCAATCAGCCCCAGCATTTT. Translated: CASSPDNYSNQPQHF.

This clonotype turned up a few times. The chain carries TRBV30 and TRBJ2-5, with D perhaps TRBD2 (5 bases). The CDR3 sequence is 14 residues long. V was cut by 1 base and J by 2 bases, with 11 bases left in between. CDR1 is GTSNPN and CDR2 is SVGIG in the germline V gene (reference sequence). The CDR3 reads CAWSEGREQETQYF. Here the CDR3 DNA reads TGTGCCTGGAGTGAGGGTCGGGAACAAGAGACCCAGTACTTC.

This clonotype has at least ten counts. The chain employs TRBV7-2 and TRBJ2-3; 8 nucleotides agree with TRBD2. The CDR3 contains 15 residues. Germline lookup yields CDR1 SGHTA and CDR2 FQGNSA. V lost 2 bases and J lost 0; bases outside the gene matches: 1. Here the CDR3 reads CASSLLAGSTDTQYF. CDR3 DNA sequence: TGTGCCAGCAGCTTATTAGCGGGAAGCACAGATACGCAGTATTTT. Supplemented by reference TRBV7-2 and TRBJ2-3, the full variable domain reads GAGVSQSPSNKVTEKGKDVELRCDPISGHTALYWYRQSLGQGLEFLIYFQGNSAPDKSGLPSDRFSAERTGGSVSTLTIQRTQQEDSAVYLCASSLLAGSTDTQYFGPGTRLTVL.

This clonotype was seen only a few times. CDR3 in amino acids: CASTITWGRTSGANVLTF. CDR3 nucleotides: TGTGCCAGCACCATTACTTGGGGCAGGACCTCTGGGGCCAACGTCCTGACTTTC. The rearrangement uses TRBV6-2 or TRBV6-3 and TRBJ2-6; D may be TRBD1 (5 bases). The CDR3 has 18 residues. Germline V lookup: CDR1 MNHEY, CDR2 SVGEGT. Trimming pared 7 bases from V and 0 bases from J, leaving 19 bases between.

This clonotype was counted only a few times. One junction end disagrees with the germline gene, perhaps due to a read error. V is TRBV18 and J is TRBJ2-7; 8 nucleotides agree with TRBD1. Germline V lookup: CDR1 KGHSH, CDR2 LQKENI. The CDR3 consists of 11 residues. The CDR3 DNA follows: TGTGCCAGCTCACTAGACAGGGGAGTTCACTTC. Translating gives CASSLDRGVHF.

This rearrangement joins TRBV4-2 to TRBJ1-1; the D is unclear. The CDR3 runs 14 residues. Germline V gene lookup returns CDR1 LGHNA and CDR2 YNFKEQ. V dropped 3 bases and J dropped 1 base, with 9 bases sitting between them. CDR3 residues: CASSQGPGNTEAFF. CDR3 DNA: TGTGCCAGCAGCCAGGGTCCAGGGAACACTGAAGCTTTCTTT.

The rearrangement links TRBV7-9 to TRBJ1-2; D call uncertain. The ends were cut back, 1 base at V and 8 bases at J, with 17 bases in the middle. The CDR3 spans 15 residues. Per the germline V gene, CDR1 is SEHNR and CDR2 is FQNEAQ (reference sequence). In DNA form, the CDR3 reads TGTGCCAGCAGCTTAGGTGCTTGGCAGGTTGGCGGCTACACCTTC. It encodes CASSLGAWQVGGYTF.

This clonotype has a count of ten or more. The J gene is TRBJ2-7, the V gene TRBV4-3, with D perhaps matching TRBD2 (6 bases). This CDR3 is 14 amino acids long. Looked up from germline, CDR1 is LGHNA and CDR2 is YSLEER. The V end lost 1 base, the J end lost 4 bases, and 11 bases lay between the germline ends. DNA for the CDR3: TGCGCCAGCAGCCAAGTGGGACTTTCATACGAGCAGTACTTC. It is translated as CASSQVGLSYEQYF.

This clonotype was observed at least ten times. In DNA, the CDR3 is TGCAGCGTTGGCAACACCGGGGAGCTGTTTTTT. Translating it yields CSVGNTGELFF. The rearrangement uses TRBV29-1 and TRBJ2-2; unclear D gene. The CDR3 has 11 residues. Germline lookup yields CDR1 SQVTM and CDR2 ANQGSEA. V was trimmed by 4 bases and J by 2 bases, leaving 2 bases between them.

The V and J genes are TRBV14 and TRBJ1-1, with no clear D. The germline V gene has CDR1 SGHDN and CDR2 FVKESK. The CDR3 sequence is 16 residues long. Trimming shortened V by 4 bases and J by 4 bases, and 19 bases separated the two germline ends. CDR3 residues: CASSLYPSGGITEAFF. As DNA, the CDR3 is TGTGCCAGCAGCCTGTATCCTTCCGGTGGGATCACTGAAGCTTTCTTT.

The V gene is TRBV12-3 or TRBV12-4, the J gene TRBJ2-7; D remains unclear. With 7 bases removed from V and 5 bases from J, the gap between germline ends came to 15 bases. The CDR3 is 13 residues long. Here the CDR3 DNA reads TGTGCCAGCACTGGGCGTTCGTGGGACGAGCAGTACTTC. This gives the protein CASTGRSWDEQYF.

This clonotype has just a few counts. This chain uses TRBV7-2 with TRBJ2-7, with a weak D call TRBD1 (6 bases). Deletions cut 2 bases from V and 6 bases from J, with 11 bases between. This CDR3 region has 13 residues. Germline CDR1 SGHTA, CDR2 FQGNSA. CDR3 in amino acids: CASSLNRVSEQYF. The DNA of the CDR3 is TGTGCCAGCAGCTTAAACAGGGTCTCCGAGCAGTACTTC.